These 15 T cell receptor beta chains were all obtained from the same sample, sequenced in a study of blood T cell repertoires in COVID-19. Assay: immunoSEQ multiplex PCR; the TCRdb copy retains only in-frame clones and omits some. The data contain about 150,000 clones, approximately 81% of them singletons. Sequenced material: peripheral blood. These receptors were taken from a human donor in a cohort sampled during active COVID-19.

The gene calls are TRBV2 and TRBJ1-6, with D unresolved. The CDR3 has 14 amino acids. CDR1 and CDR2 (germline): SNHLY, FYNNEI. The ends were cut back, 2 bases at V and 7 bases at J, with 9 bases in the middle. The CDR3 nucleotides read TGTGCCAGCAGTGAAACTGCCGGGAATTCACCCCTCCACTTT. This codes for CASSETAGNSPLHF.

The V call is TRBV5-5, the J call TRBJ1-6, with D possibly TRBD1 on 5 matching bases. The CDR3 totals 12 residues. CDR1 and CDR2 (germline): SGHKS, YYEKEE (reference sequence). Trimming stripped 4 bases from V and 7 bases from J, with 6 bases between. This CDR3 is CASSPGNSPLHF. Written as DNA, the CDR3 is TGTGCCAGCAGCCCAGGGAATTCACCCCTCCACTTT.

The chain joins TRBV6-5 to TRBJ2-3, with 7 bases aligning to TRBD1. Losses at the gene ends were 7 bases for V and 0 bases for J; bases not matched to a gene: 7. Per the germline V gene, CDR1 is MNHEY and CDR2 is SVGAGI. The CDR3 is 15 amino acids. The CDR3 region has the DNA TGTGCCAGCACCGACTCGGGACAGAGCACAGATACGCAGTATTTT. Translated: CASTDSGQSTDTQYF.

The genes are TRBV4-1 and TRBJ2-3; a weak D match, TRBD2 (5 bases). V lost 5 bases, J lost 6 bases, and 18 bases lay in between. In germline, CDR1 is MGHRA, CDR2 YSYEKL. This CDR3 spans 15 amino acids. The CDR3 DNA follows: TGCGCCAGCAGCATTAAGCCAGCCTCGGGGGATACGCAGTATTTT. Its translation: CASSIKPASGDTQYF.

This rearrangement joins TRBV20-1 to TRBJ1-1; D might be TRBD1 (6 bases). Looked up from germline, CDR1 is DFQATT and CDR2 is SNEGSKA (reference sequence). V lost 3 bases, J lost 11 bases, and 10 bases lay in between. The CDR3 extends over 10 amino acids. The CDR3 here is CSARTGRAFF. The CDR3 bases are TGCAGTGCTAGGACAGGCCGTGCTTTCTTT.

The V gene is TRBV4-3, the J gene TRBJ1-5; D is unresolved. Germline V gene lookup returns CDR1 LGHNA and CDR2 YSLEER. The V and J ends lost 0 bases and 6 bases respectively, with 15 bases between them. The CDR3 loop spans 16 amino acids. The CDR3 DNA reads TGCGCCAGCAGCCAAGATTACCGAACAGTGGGTCAGCCCCAGCATTTT. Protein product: CASSQDYRTVGQPQHF.

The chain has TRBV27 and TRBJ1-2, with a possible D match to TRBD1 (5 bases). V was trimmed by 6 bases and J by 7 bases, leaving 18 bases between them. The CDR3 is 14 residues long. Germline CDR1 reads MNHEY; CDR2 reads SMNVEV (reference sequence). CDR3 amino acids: CASSDPWGDGGYTF. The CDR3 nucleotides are TGTGCCAGCAGCGACCCCTGGGGGGATGGTGGCTACACCTTC.

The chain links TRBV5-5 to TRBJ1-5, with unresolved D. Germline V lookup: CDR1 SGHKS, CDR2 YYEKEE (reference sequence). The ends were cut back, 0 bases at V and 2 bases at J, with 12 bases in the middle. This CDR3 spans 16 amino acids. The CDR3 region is CASSLVGGNGNQPQHF. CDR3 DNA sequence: TGTGCCAGCAGCTTGGTTGGCGGAAATGGCAATCAGCCCCAGCATTTT.

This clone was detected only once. CDR3 bases: TGTGCCTGGAGGGGGAACAGGGTCAACTATGGCTACACCTTC. Its protein product is CAWRGNRVNYGYTF. V gene TRBV30 combines with J gene TRBJ1-2, with D possibly TRBD1 on 6 matching bases. The CDR3 covers 14 residues. Trimming took 3 bases from V and 2 from J, leaving 13 bases between them. Germline assignment: CDR1 GTSNPN and CDR2 SVGIG (reference sequence).

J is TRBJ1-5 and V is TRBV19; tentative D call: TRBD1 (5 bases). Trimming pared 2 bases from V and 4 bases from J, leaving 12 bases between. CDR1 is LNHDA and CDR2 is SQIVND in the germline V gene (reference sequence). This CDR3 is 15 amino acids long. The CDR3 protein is CASSIQGFGNQPQHF. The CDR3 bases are TGTGCCAGTAGTATACAGGGCTTCGGGAATCAGCCCCAGCATTTT.

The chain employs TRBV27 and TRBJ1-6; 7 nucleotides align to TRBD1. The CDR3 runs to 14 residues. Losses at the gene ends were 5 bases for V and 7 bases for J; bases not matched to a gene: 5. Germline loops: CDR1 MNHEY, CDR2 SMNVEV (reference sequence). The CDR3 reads CASSLRDSNSPLHF. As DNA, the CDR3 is TGTGCCAGCAGTCTCCGGGACAGCAATTCACCCCTCCACTTT.

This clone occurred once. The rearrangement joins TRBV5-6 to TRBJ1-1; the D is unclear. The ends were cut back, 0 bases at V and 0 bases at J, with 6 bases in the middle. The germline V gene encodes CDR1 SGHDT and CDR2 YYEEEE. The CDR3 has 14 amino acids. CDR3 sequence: CASSLAQLNTEAFF. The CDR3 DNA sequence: TGTGCCAGCAGCTTGGCGCAGTTGAACACTGAAGCTTTCTTT. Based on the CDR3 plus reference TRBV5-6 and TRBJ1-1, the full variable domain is DAGVTQSPTHLIKTRGQQVTLRCSPKSGHDTVSWYQQALGQGPQFIFQYYEEEERQRGNFPDRFSGHQFPNYSSELNVNALLLGDSALYLCASSLAQLNTEAFFGQGTRLTVV.

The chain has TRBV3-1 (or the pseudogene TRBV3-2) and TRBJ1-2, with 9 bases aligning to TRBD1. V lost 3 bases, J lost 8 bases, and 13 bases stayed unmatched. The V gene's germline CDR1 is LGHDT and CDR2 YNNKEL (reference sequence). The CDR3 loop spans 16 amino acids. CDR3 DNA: TGTGCCAGCAGCCACCCGTCGGGACAGGGTTCCCGGGGCTACACCTTC. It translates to CASSHPSGQGSRGYTF.

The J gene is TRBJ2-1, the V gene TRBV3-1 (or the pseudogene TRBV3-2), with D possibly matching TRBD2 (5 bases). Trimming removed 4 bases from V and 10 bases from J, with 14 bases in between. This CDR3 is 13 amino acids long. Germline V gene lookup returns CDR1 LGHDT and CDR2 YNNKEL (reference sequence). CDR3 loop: CASSPRSRGEQFF. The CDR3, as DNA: TGTGCCAGCAGCCCCAGGAGTCGCGGGGAGCAGTTCTTC.

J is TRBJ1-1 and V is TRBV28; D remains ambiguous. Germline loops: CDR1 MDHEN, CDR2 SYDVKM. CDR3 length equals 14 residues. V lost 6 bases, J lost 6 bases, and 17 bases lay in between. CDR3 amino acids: CASSTMPGRAEAFF. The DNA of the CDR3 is TGTGCCAGCAGCACCATGCCCGGTAGAGCTGAAGCTTTCTTT.